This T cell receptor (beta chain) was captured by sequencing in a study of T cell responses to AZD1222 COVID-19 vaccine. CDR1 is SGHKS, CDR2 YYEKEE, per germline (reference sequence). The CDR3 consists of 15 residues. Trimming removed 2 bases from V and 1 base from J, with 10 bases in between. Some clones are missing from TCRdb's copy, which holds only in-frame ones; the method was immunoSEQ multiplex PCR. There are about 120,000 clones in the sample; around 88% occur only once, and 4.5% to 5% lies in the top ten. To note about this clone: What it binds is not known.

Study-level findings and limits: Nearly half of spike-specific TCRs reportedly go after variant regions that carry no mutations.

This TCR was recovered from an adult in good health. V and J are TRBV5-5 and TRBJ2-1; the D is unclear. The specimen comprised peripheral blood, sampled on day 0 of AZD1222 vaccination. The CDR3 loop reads CASSFLHLSYNEQFF. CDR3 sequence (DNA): TGTGCCAGCAGCTTCCTACACCTTTCCTACAATGAGCAGTTCTTC.